This entry lists 14 T cell receptor beta chains sequenced from one sample in a study of blood T cell repertoires in COVID-19. Produced via immunoSEQ multiplex PCR; TCRdb's table is partial and in-frame only. The sample has some 200,000 clones; approximately 86% are singletons. The sequencing sample was made of PBMCs or T cells enriched from blood (not recorded which). Receptors originate from a woman under 40 who had recovered from COVID-19.

The rearrangement links TRBV4-2 to TRBJ1-2; D not certain. The CDR3 has 13 residues. CDR1 LGHNA and CDR2 YNFKEQ come from the germline V gene. Trimming left V 7 bases short and J 5 bases short, with 14 bases between. The CDR3 is CASNHAGDYGYTF. The CDR3 DNA is TGTGCCAGCAATCACGCCGGAGATTATGGCTACACCTTC.

The DNA of the CDR3 is TGTGCCAGCAGCTTTACCGGGAACTACGAGCAGTACTTC. Its protein is CASSFTGNYEQYF. The chain has TRBV7-2 and TRBJ2-7, with D perhaps matching TRBD2 (5 bases). V lost 3 bases to trimming and J lost 3 bases, with 9 bases between them. The CDR3 has 13 residues. In germline, CDR1 is SGHTA, CDR2 FQGNSA.

J is TRBJ1-5 and V is TRBV24-1; 8 nucleotides align to TRBD1. The ends lost 5 bases at V and 5 bases at J; junction bases unmatched: 4. The CDR3 is 14 amino acids. CDR1 is KGHDR, CDR2 SFDVKD, per germline. The CDR3, as DNA: TGTGCCACCAGTGGGACAGGGATTGATCAGCCCCAGCATTTT. Encoded protein: CATSGTGIDQPQHF.

The CDR3 is CASRPEYGYTF. The CDR3 DNA sequence: TGTGCCAGCCGCCCAGAATATGGCTACACCTTC. The J gene is TRBJ1-2, the V gene TRBV7-9; D uncertain. In germline, CDR1 is SEHNR, CDR2 FQNEAQ (reference sequence). The CDR3 is made up of 11 amino acids. Between the trimmed V and J ends, which lost 8 bases and 5 bases, there was a span of 9 bases.

J is TRBJ2-1 and V is TRBV15; 8 positions match TRBD1. V was clipped by 2 bases and J by 2 bases; unmatched bases: 2. The CDR3 is 15 amino acids. Germline V gene lookup returns CDR1 LNHNV and CDR2 YYDKDF (reference sequence). As DNA, the CDR3 is TGTGCCACCAGCAGACGGACAGGGCCCTACAATGAGCAGTTCTTC. Translated: CATSRRTGPYNEQFF.

V and J are TRBV11-2 and TRBJ2-1; D gene uncertain. This CDR3 contains 13 residues. V was cut by 1 base and J by 12 bases, with 13 bases left in between. CDR1 is SGHAT and CDR2 is FQNNGV in the germline V gene. The CDR3 DNA sequence: TGTGCCAGCAGCTTAGTTAGATCGAACGCGCAGTTCTTC. Translating gives CASSLVRSNAQFF.

V is TRBV19 and J is TRBJ1-2; D is unresolved. The ends were cut back, 2 bases at V and 4 bases at J, with 14 bases in the middle. CDR1 and CDR2 from the germline V gene are LNHDA and SQIVND (reference sequence). This CDR3 contains 15 residues. Here the CDR3 reads CASSILVSTIYGYTF. DNA of the CDR3: TGTGCCAGTAGTATACTTGTCAGTACGATCTATGGCTACACCTTC.

This clone was counted once. J is TRBJ2-5 and V is TRBV7-2, with D tentatively TRBD1 (5 bases). CDR3 length: 13 residues. Germline CDR1 SGHTA, CDR2 FQGNSA. The V and J ends lost 5 bases and 2 bases respectively, with 9 bases between them. As DNA, the CDR3 is TGTGCCAGCAGCCTGGACATACAAGAGACCCAGTACTTC. It specifies CASSLDIQETQYF.

The chain recombines TRBV6-5 with TRBJ1-1; TRBD1 is a possible D gene (5 bases). In germline, CDR1 is MNHEY, CDR2 SVGAGI. V was trimmed by 4 bases and J by 5 bases, leaving 11 bases between them. The CDR3 covers 13 residues. CDR3 coding DNA: TGTGCCAGCAGTTTGCAGGGTGGGACTGAAGCTTTCTTT. Its translation: CASSLQGGTEAFF.

The V call is TRBV5-6, the J call TRBJ1-1; 7 nucleotides agree with TRBD1. The CDR3 loop spans 15 amino acids. With 4 bases clipped from V and 1 base from J, the junction kept 7 bases outside the gene matches. CDR1 and CDR2 from the germline V gene are SGHDT and YYEEEE. CDR3 protein: CASSMTGYTNTEAFF. The CDR3 DNA reads as TGTGCCAGCAGCATGACAGGGTATACGAACACTGAAGCTTTCTTT.

The J gene is TRBJ2-5, the V gene TRBV7-2; no clear D. In germline, CDR1 is SGHTA, CDR2 FQGNSA. The V and J ends lost 1 base and 1 base respectively, with 4 bases between them. The CDR3 extends over 13 amino acids. In nucleotides, the CDR3 is TGTGCCAGCAGCTTAGGGGCCCAAGAGACCCAGTACTTC. It encodes CASSLGAQETQYF. Filled out from reference TRBV7-2 and TRBJ2-5, the complete variable domain reads GAGVSQSPSNKVTEKGKDVELRCDPISGHTALYWYRQSLGQGLEFLIYFQGNSAPDKSGLPSDRFSAERTGGSVSTLTIQRTQQEDSAVYLCASSLGAQETQYFGPGTRLLVL.

The gene calls are TRBV4-2 and TRBJ1-5; 10 bases fit TRBD1. The CDR3 is 17 amino acids. Trimming took 0 bases from V and 6 from J; bases not matched to a gene: 8. Germline CDR1 reads LGHNA; CDR2 reads YNFKEQ. The DNA for the CDR3 is TGTGCCAGCAGCCAAGATGTGGGACAGGGGATGGGTCAGCCCCAGCATTTT. Residues: CASSQDVGQGMGQPQHF.

The rearrangement uses TRBV28 and TRBJ1-5; the D gene is possibly TRBD1 (5 bases). The CDR3 sequence is 13 residues long. Trimming removed 6 bases from V and 5 bases from J, with 11 bases in between. Germline CDR1 MDHEN, CDR2 SYDVKM. CDR3 protein: CASRQQGHQPQHF. The CDR3 nucleotides are TGTGCCAGCAGACAGCAGGGCCATCAGCCCCAGCATTTT. Variable domain in full (rest from reference TRBV28 and TRBJ1-5): DVKVTQSSRYLVKRTGEKVFLECVQDMDHENMFWYRQDPGLGLRLIYFSYDVKMKEKGDIPEGYSVSREKKERFSLILESASTNQTSMYLCASRQQGHQPQHFGDGTRLSIL.

The chain recombines TRBV28 with TRBJ1-1; 7 bases map to TRBD1. The germline V gene encodes CDR1 MDHEN and CDR2 SYDVKM. V gave up 5 bases and J gave up 0 bases; unmatched junction bases: 3. The CDR3 is 14 residues long. The CDR3 sequence: CASSVDRVNTEAFF. The CDR3 region has the DNA TGTGCCAGCAGTGTCGACAGGGTGAACACTGAAGCTTTCTTT. The whole variable domain, remainder taken from reference TRBV28 and TRBJ1-1, is DVKVTQSSRYLVKRTGEKVFLECVQDMDHENMFWYRQDPGLGLRLIYFSYDVKMKEKGDIPEGYSVSREKKERFSLILESASTNQTSMYLCASSVDRVNTEAFFGQGTRLTVV.